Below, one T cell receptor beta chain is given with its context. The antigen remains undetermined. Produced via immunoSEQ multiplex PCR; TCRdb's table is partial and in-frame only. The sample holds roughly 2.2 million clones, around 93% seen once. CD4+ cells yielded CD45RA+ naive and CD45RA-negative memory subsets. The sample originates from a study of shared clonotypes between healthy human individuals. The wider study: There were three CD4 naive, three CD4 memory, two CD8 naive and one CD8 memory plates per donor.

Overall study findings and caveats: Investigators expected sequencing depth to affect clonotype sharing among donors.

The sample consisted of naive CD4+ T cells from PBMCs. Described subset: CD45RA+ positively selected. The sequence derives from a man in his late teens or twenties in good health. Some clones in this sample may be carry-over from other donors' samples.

This CDR3 is CAGRRGLADYEQYF. The CDR3 DNA is TGTGCCGGCCGGCGGGGACTAGCTGATTACGAGCAGTACTTC. J is TRBJ2-7 and V is TRBV19; TRBD2 matches 9 bases. The junction had 12 bases not matched to a gene; V was cut back by 11 bases and J by 4 bases. CDR1 and CDR2 (germline): LNHDA, SQIVND (reference sequence). The CDR3 totals 14 residues.